These T cell receptor beta chains were read from a single sample in a study of T cell responses to AZD1222 COVID-19 vaccine. The table came from immunoSEQ multiplex PCR; TCRdb's copy has only in-frame clones and leaves some out. The sample records about 120,000 clones, approximately 85% being singletons. The sequencing used peripheral blood, collected on day 0 of MenACWY control vaccination. The origin of the receptors is an adult in good health. The CDR3 runs from the conserved cysteine through the conserved F or W. D genes are given only for firm matches. Expanded clones are given a class, and other clones once, few, many or no size at all.

D | J | V | size | DNA | CDR3
TRBD2 | TRBJ2-3 | TRBV14 | . | TGTGCCAGCAGCCAAGATTGGAGCGGGGCCAGCACAGATACGCAGTATTTT | CASSQDWSGASTDTQYF
. | TRBJ2-7 | TRBV11-2 | . | TGTGCCAGCAGCACGTTATTTAGCTCCTACGAGCAGTACTTC | CASSTLFSSYEQYF
. | TRBJ1-2 | TRBV2 | once | TGTGCCAGCACCCTCGCATCGGGAGGGAAGACCTATGGCTACACCTTC | CASTLASGGKTYGYTF
TRBD1 | TRBJ1-2 | TRBV4-2 | few | TGTGCCAGCAGCCAAGATAGGGGGCGGAGGGGCTATGGCTACACCTTC | CASSQDRGRRGYGYTF
. | TRBJ1-1 | TRBV4-1 | . | TGCGCCAGCAGCCAAGATTCTGGATGGCCCACTGAAGCTTTCTTT | CASSQDSGWPTEAFF
TRBD1 | TRBJ1-3 | TRBV9 | . | TGTGCCAGCAGCGTGGGACAGGGGGTGACCTCTGGAAACACCATATATTTT | CASSVGQGVTSGNTIYF
TRBD2 | TRBJ2-2 | TRBV3-1/TRBV3-2 | . | TGTGCCAGCGGCGGGGGATATGGGAACACCGGGGAGCTGTTTTTT | CASGGGYGNTGELFF
. | TRBJ1-1 | TRBV24-1 | . | TGTGCCACCAGTGGGACCGGAGGATCCACTGAAGCTTTCTTT | CATSGTGGSTEAFF
. | TRBJ1-5 | TRBV12-3/TRBV12-4 | . | TGTGCCAGCCGCCTCGGAGGTCAGCCCCAGCATTTT | CASRLGGQPQHF
TRBD1 | TRBJ1-4 | TRBV6-2/TRBV6-3 | once | TGTGCCAGCAGTGCCCGAATCAGGGGGCAGGAGGAAAAACTGTTTTTT | CASSARIRGQEEKLFF
. | TRBJ2-1 | TRBV10-3 | . | TGTGCCATCAGTACAAAACCGGGGCACAATGAGCAGTTCTTC | CAISTKPGHNEQFF
TRBD1 | TRBJ1-5 | TRBV19 | . | TGTGCCACGGGACAGGGGAGTAATCAGCCCCAGCATTTT | CATGQGSNQPQHF
. | TRBJ2-3 | TRBV24-1 | . | TGTGCCACTGCGGGTGGCCACACAGATACGCAGTATTTT | CATAGGHTDTQYF
. | TRBJ1-2 | TRBV7-2 | once | TGTGCCAGCAGCTTAGCTGGGGGCGCCTATGGCTACACCTTC | CASSLAGGAYGYTF
. | TRBJ1-2 | TRBV2 | . | TGTGCCAGCAGTGATGGTGCTCCTAACTATGGCTACACCTTC | CASSDGAPNYGYTF
. | TRBJ2-1 | TRBV7-3 | . | TGTGCCAGCAGCTTCAAGGTGGCGGGCCCTGAGCAGTTCTTC | CASSFKVAGPEQFF
. | TRBJ1-1 | TRBV4-2 | . | TGTGCAGACAGCCTGTTCAGGATCTGTGAAGCTTTCTTT | CADSLFRICEAFF
. | TRBJ1-2 | TRBV25-1 | . | TGTGCCAGCGGATCAACAGGGTATGGCTACACCTTC | CASGSTGYGYTF
TRBD1 | TRBJ2-7 | TRBV12-3/TRBV12-4 | once | TGTGCCAGCAGTTCGGGACAGGGCTACGAGCAGTACTTC | CASSSGQGYEQYF
TRBD1 | TRBJ2-7 | TRBV7-3 | . | TGTGCCAGCAGCTCCCGGACAGGTGCGACAACCGAGCAGTACTTC | CASSSRTGATTEQYF
. | TRBJ1-1 | TRBV4-3 | . | TGCGCCAGCAGCCAAGATATTATGGTGAACACTGAAGCTTTCTTT | CASSQDIMVNTEAFF
. | TRBJ1-2 | TRBV19 | . | TGTGCCAGTAGTGCGGGAGGAGCTAACTATGGCTACACCTTC | CASSAGGANYGYTF
. | TRBJ1-6 | TRBV5-1 | . | TGCGCCAGCAGCTTGGATTACTCCTATAATTCACCCCTCCACTTT | CASSLDYSYNSPLHF
. | TRBJ2-7 | TRBV20-1 | once | TGCAGTGCTAGACCTTCCAACGAGCAGTACTTC | CSARPSNEQYF